The next 18 T cell receptor beta chains were all read from a single sample in a study of T cell repertoires in cytomegalovirus infection. The antigens these receptors bind are not known. TCRdb called the reads again in MiXCR, with one record for every CDR3 protein. This table has a few hundred thousand distinct CDR3 sequences, roughly 42% appearing once. The input for sequencing was cultured PBMCs, taken from culture after CMV antigen stimulation. The receptors were sampled from a human donor in good health (CMV status not recorded). Some clones in this sample may be carry-over from other donors' samples.

With regard to this clonotype: Given the absence of the conserved phenylalanine or tryptophan at the CDR3 end, a read error is likely. The chain carries TRBV7-2 and TRBJ2-1; 10 bases are a match to TRBD1. After removal of 2 bases from V and 7 bases from J, the junction contained 11 bases not matched to a gene. The germline gives CDR1 SGHTA, CDR2 FQGNSA. The CDR3 consists of 17 residues. The CDR3 DNA sequence: TGTGCCAGCAGCTTAAGTCTTTGGGACAGGGGTATTAATGAGCAGTTCCTC. This codes for CASSLSLWDRGINEQFL.

The rearrangement uses TRBV27 and TRBJ1-2, with unresolved D. Trimming removed 10 bases at V and 3 bases at J, with 12 bases between. CDR1 is MNHEY and CDR2 is SMNVEV in the germline V gene (reference sequence). This CDR3 spans 12 amino acids. The CDR3: CAILRSDYGYTF. In DNA form, the CDR3 reads TGTGCCATCTTACGCAGTGACTATGGCTACACCTTC.

The CDR3: CASSLAVHTDTQYF. CDR3 sequence (DNA): TGTGCCAGCAGCTTGGCGGTCCACACAGATACGCAGTATTTT. The chain uses TRBV5-4 and TRBJ2-3; unclear D gene. The V end was cut by 0 bases, the J end by 2 bases, with 7 bases between. Germline CDR1 reads SGHNT; CDR2 reads YYREEE (reference sequence). CDR3 length: 14 amino acids. The full variable domain, completed using reference TRBV5-4 and TRBJ2-3, is ETGVTQSPTHLIKTRGQQVTLRCSSQSGHNTVSWYQQALGQGPQFIFQYYREEENGRGNFPPRFSGLQFPNYSSELNVNALELDDSALYLCASSLAVHTDTQYFGPGTRLTVL.

V usage is TRBV12-3 or TRBV12-4 and J usage is TRBJ2-7; 7 bases are shared with TRBD2. Germline trimming cut 1 base from V and 7 bases from J; bases unmatched to any gene: 7. There are 14 residues in the CDR3. CDR3 amino acids: CASSLGDWGGEQYF. The DNA for the CDR3 is TGTGCCAGCAGTTTAGGAGATTGGGGGGGGGAGCAGTACTTC.

The CDR3 here is CASRFGGKSTTEAFF. In nucleotides, the CDR3 is TGCGCCAGCAGGTTCGGCGGAAAGTCGACCACTGAAGCTTTCTTT. The gene calls are TRBV4-1 and TRBJ1-1; D ambiguous. V gave up 6 bases and J gave up 4 bases, with 18 bases separating them. The CDR3 totals 15 residues. Looked up from germline, CDR1 is MGHRA and CDR2 is YSYEKL.

The chain joins TRBV5-1 to TRBJ2-1; D is perhaps TRBD1 (5 bases). CDR1 is SGHRS, CDR2 YFSETQ, per germline. V lost 2 bases to trimming and J lost 2 bases, with 11 bases between them. The CDR3 consists of 15 residues. In DNA, the CDR3 is TGCGCCAGCAGCTTCAGGCAGGGCCCCTACAATGAGCAGTTCTTC. This encodes CASSFRQGPYNEQFF.

This clonotype occurred a few times. The genes are TRBV7-2 and TRBJ2-4, with 8 bases identical to TRBD1. The CDR3 runs to 15 residues. CDR1 is SGHTA, CDR2 FQGNSA, per germline. V lost 5 bases and J lost 3; bases outside the gene matches: 6. CDR3 residues: CASSLSGGGKNIQYF. CDR3 sequence (DNA): TGTGCCAGCAGCCTTTCAGGGGGCGGCAAAAACATTCAGTACTTC.

The V and J genes are TRBV12-3 or TRBV12-4 and TRBJ1-2; the D gene is possibly TRBD1 (5 bases). The length of the CDR3 is 15 residues. Trimming removed 4 bases at V and 0 bases at J, with 12 bases between. CDR3 loop: CASSSRAGTNYGYTF. The CDR3 DNA is TGTGCCAGCAGTTCCCGGGCAGGGACTAACTATGGCTACACCTTC.

This chain links TRBV27 with TRBJ2-1; D may be TRBD1 or TRBD2 (5 bases each). V lost 7 bases and J lost 4, with 14 bases in between. The length of the CDR3 is 14 residues. The germline gives CDR1 MNHEY, CDR2 SMNVEV (reference sequence). This CDR3 reads CASTAGGRYNEQFF. In DNA, the CDR3 is TGTGCCAGCACGGCTGGGGGTAGATACAATGAGCAGTTCTTC.

This clonotype was seen only a few times. The rearrangement uses TRBV7-2 and TRBJ1-2; 8 positions match TRBD1. This CDR3 comprises 14 residues. The junction had 6 bases not matched to a gene; V was cut back by 5 bases and J by 4 bases. Germline V gene lookup returns CDR1 SGHTA and CDR2 FQGNSA. The CDR3 DNA reads TGTGCCAGCAGCAGCGGGGGACAGGCCTATGGCTACACCTTC. This sequence encodes CASSSGGQAYGYTF. Supplemented by reference TRBV7-2 and TRBJ1-2, the full variable domain reads GAGVSQSPSNKVTEKGKDVELRCDPISGHTALYWYRQSLGQGLEFLIYFQGNSAPDKSGLPSDRFSAERTGGSVSTLTIQRTQQEDSAVYLCASSSGGQAYGYTFGSGTRLTVV.

The chain employs TRBV25-1 and TRBJ2-7; TRBD1 matches at 9 bases. Germline V lookup: CDR1 MGHDK, CDR2 SYGVNS. The CDR3 runs to 14 residues. The J segment lost 3 bases and the V segment lost 8 bases, leaving 8 bases of the junction unmatched. In DNA, the CDR3 is TGTGCCAGCGGCGGACAGGGGTTCTGCTACGAGCAGTACTTC. As protein: CASGGQGFCYEQYF.

The chain combines TRBV6-6 with TRBJ2-3; 7 bases match TRBD2. Germline CDR1 is MNHNY and CDR2 is SVGAGI (reference sequence). Trimming cost V 6 bases and J 5 bases; bases outside gene matches: 2. CDR3 size: 12 residues. CDR3 protein: CASSRGEDTQYF. The CDR3 DNA sequence: TGTGCCAGCAGCCGGGGGGAAGATACGCAGTATTTT.

V is TRBV6-2 or TRBV6-3 and J is TRBJ2-7; TRBD2 aligns across 13 bases. This CDR3 region has 19 residues. The junction had 11 bases not matched to a gene; V was cut back by 2 bases and J by 1 base. CDR1 and CDR2 (germline): MNHEY, SVGEGT. The CDR3 reads CASSYIWTSGSYGSYEQYF. The CDR3 DNA sequence: TGTGCCAGCAGTTACATCTGGACTAGCGGGAGTTACGGGTCCTACGAGCAGTACTTC.

This chain connects TRBV10-3 to TRBJ2-6; D not resolved. V lost 0 bases and J lost 3, with 0 bases in between. Germline loops: CDR1 ENHRY, CDR2 SYGVKD. The CDR3 covers 13 residues. CDR3 residues: CAISESGANVLTF. The CDR3 bases are TGTGCCATCAGTGAGTCTGGGGCCAACGTCCTGACTTTC.

This clonotype was counted between two and nine times. The CDR3 sequence: CASSLGGTSGRLSTDTQYF. For the CDR3, the DNA is TGTGCCAGCAGTCTTGGTGGGACTAGCGGGAGATTGAGCACAGATACGCAGTATTTT. The chain joins TRBV6-6 to TRBJ2-3; TRBD2 agrees at 14 bases. The V gene's germline CDR1 is MNHNY and CDR2 SVGAGI (reference sequence). This CDR3 has 19 residues. Losses at the gene ends were 5 bases for V and 0 bases for J; bases not matched to a gene: 10.

CDR3 in amino acids: CASSEKRQGGGETQYF. As DNA, the CDR3 is TGTGCCAGCAGTGAAAAGCGGCAGGGGGGAGGAGAGACCCAGTACTTC. V is TRBV6-1 and J is TRBJ2-5; D is possibly TRBD1 (7 bases). CDR1 and CDR2 (germline): MNHNS, SASEGT. The CDR3 is made up of 16 amino acids. V was clipped by 2 bases and J by 4 bases, with 17 bases between them.

This clonotype was seen more than once but under ten times. This chain connects TRBV12-5 to TRBJ1-3, with 9 bases matching TRBD1. The length of the CDR3 is 14 residues. Per germline, CDR1 LGHNT and CDR2 FRNRAP. The trim removed 4 bases at V and 8 bases at J, leaving 6 bases unmatched. In nucleotides, the CDR3 is TGTGCTAGTGGTTCCTGGACAGGGGTTCACACCATATATTTT. Translated: CASGSWTGVHTIYF.

The sample holds a few counts of this clonotype. The V and J genes are TRBV7-2 and TRBJ1-1, with D unresolved. The CDR3 consists of 12 residues. The germline gives CDR1 SGHTA, CDR2 FQGNSA. Trimming shortened V by 5 bases and J by 7 bases, and 11 bases separated the two germline ends. The CDR3 nucleotides are TGTGCCAGCAGCCCGCGCCCCTTTGAAGCTTTCTTT. As protein: CASSPRPFEAFF.